This T cell receptor beta chain was retrieved from a study of T cells in tuberculosis. Overall study findings and caveats: Smaller alpha distances in active tuberculosis partly reflected shorter CDR3-alpha lengths. Active tuberculosis cases were adults; controls were adolescents. Classification accuracy was around 90% (AUROC 0.90) with the GMM-specific repertoire.

Each donor contributed about 100,000 T cells on average, unsorted. In germline, CDR1 is LGHNA, CDR2 YSLEER. CDR3 length: 13 amino acids. V was cut by 1 base and J by 8 bases, with 9 bases left in between. Notes on this clone: Its antigen remains unidentified.

Repertoires were generated with immunoSEQ multiplex PCR, while TCRdb's copy carries only in-frame clones and drops some. The repertoire holds some 28,000 clones, around 87% seen once, with 5% to 7% in the top ten. The sequence was collected from a donor between 10 and 35 years old with latent tuberculosis or without tuberculosis infection. Specimen: PBMCs. The chain uses TRBV4-3 and TRBJ2-1; perhaps TRBD2 as D (6 bases). In DNA form, the CDR3 reads TGCGCCAGCAGCCAAGGATGGGGGGATGAGCAGTTCTTC. This encodes CASSQGWGDEQFF.